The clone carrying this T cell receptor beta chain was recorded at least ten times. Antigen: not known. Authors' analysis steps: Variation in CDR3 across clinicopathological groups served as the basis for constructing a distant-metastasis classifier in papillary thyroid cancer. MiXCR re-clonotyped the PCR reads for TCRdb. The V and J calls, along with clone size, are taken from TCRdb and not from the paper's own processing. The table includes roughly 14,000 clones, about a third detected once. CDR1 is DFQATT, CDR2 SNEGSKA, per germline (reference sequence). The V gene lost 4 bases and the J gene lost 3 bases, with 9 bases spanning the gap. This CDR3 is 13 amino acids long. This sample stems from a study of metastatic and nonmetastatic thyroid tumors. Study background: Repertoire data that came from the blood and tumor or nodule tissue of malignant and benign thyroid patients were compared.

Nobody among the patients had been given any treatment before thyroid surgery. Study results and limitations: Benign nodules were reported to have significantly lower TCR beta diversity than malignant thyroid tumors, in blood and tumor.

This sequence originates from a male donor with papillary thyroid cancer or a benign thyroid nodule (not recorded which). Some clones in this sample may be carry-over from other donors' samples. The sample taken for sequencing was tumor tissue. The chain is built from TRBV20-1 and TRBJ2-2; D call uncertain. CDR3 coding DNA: TGCAGTGCTAACGAGTTCGACACCGGGGAGCTGTTTTTT. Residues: CSANEFDTGELFF.